This passage covers 21 T cell receptor beta chains from one sample sequenced in a study of cytomegalovirus exposure and HLA in healthy donors. The PCR used 60 Vbeta and 13 Jbeta primers. Sequenced by immunoSEQ multiplex PCR; TCRdb stores in-frame clones only, minus some. The sample lists 130,000 to 150,000 clones; roughly four fifths were seen once. The sequenced sample was PBMCs. These TCRs come from a man younger than 45 in good health and CMV-seropositive.

This chain links TRBV5-1 with TRBJ2-1, with TRBD2 matching over 14 bases. This CDR3 contains 17 residues. Germline V gene lookup returns CDR1 SGHRS and CDR2 YFSETQ. Trimming removed 0 bases from V and 7 bases from J; junction bases left unmatched: 6. DNA for the CDR3: TGCGCCAGCAGCTTGGCCTTTGGACTAGCGGGAGGTAATGAGCAGTTCTTC. It is translated as CASSLAFGLAGGNEQFF.

A single count supports this clone. The chain uses TRBV6-5 and TRBJ2-2; no definite D call. The CDR3 spans 14 residues. The germline V and J ends were trimmed by 0 bases and 3 bases, with 5 bases remaining between them. CDR1 MNHEY and CDR2 SVGAGI come from the germline V gene. The CDR3 is CASSYSVYTGELFF. For the CDR3, the DNA is TGTGCCAGCAGTTACTCTGTCTACACCGGGGAGCTGTTTTTT.

J is TRBJ1-2 and V is TRBV6-5, with D tentatively TRBD1 (6 bases). The germline V and J ends were trimmed by 6 bases and 0 bases, with 11 bases remaining between them. The germline V gene has CDR1 MNHEY and CDR2 SVGAGI. CDR3 length: 14 residues. This CDR3 is CASRPQGTNYGYTF. The CDR3 DNA reads as TGTGCCAGCAGACCGCAGGGGACTAACTATGGCTACACCTTC.

V is TRBV29-1 and J is TRBJ2-5, with TRBD1 matching over 7 bases. The J call is uncertain, as TRBJ2-7 better fits the DNA end. Germline values: CDR1 SQVTM, CDR2 ANQGSEA. CDR3 length: 14 amino acids. In nucleotides, the CDR3 is TGCAGCGTTGTGACAGGGATCCCCTCCTACGAGCAGTACTTC. This codes for CSVVTGIPSYEQYF.

The chain recombines TRBV5-5 with TRBJ2-3; no clear D. Germline CDR1 reads SGHKS; CDR2 reads YYEKEE (reference sequence). The V and J ends lost 0 bases and 3 bases respectively, with 8 bases between them. The CDR3 extends over 14 amino acids. The CDR3: CASSLVVETDTQYF. The DNA of the CDR3 is TGTGCCAGCAGCTTGGTGGTGGAGACAGATACGCAGTATTTT.

The chain couples TRBV9 to TRBJ1-2; D gene ambiguous. V was pared by 0 bases and J by 1 base, with 7 bases between. The V gene's germline CDR1 is SGDLS and CDR2 YYNGEE. CDR3 size: 14 residues. CDR3 nucleotides: TGTGCCAGCAGCGTAGGGCAGATTAACTATGGCTACACCTTC. Translation gives CASSVGQINYGYTF.

The rearrangement uses TRBV25-1 and TRBJ1-4; no clear D gene. The CDR3 is 14 residues long. Germline V CDR1 and CDR2: MGHDK, SYGVNS. With 4 bases removed from V and 5 bases from J, the gap between germline ends came to 11 bases. This chain's CDR3 is CASSGRDINEKLFF. CDR3 in DNA: TGTGCCAGCAGTGGGAGGGATATAAATGAAAAACTGTTTTTT. Looking up the rest from reference TRBV25-1 and TRBJ1-4 gives the full variable domain: EADIYQTPRYLVIGTGKKITLECSQTMGHDKMYWYQQDPGMELHLIHYSYGVNSTEKGDLSSESTVSRIRTEHFPLTLESARPSHTSQYLCASSGRDINEKLFFGSGTQLSVL.

This clone was picked up one time. The chain uses TRBV4-1 and TRBJ2-1; D might be TRBD2 (6 bases). Germline lookup yields CDR1 MGHRA and CDR2 YSYEKL. Trimming took off 4 bases at V and 3 bases at J, with 13 bases between the two ends. This CDR3 is 15 amino acids long. The CDR3 nucleotides are TGCGCCAGCAGCCGTACGGGAGATTACTACAATGAGCAGTTCTTC. Amino acid sequence: CASSRTGDYYNEQFF.

J is TRBJ1-1 and V is TRBV4-3; D is unresolved. The CDR3 sequence is 15 residues long. Germline values: CDR1 LGHNA, CDR2 YSLEER. V lost 1 base to trimming and J lost 1 base, with 10 bases between them. CDR3 sequence reads: CASSQVWQSNTEAFF. For the CDR3, the DNA is TGCGCCAGCAGCCAAGTTTGGCAGTCGAACACTGAAGCTTTCTTT.

This chain links TRBV2 with TRBJ2-7, with 7 bases identical to TRBD1. J gave up 5 bases and V 7 bases, and 11 bases lay outside the gene matches. There are 14 residues in the CDR3. CDR1 SNHLY and CDR2 FYNNEI come from the germline V gene. The CDR3 coding sequence is TGTGCCAGCATGCCGGAGACAGGGTTAAACGAGCAGTACTTC. This translates into CASMPETGLNEQYF.

The genes are TRBV5-4 and TRBJ2-3; 8 bases map to TRBD2. Germline CDR1 is SGHNT and CDR2 is YYREEE (reference sequence). The CDR3 consists of 14 residues. The J segment lost 1 base and the V segment lost 4 bases, leaving 2 bases of the junction unmatched. This chain's CDR3 is CASSPTSGTDTQYF. The CDR3 bases are TGTGCCAGCAGCCCGACTAGCGGCACAGATACGCAGTATTTT.

The rearrangement uses TRBV11-2 and TRBJ2-1; tentative D call: TRBD2 (7 bases). The CDR3 consists of 14 residues. Germline CDR1 SGHAT, CDR2 FQNNGV. The ends were cut back, 5 bases at V and 9 bases at J, with 17 bases in the middle. The CDR3: CASSARGGVSEQFF. Written as DNA, the CDR3 is TGTGCCAGCAGCGCGAGGGGGGGAGTCAGTGAGCAGTTCTTC.

This clone was observed a handful of times. V is TRBV10-3 and J is TRBJ1-5, with 9 bases fitting TRBD1. The CDR3 has 12 residues. J lost 5 bases, V lost 10 bases, and 3 bases had no gene match. Germline assignment: CDR1 ENHRY and CDR2 SYGVKD. CDR3: CATRQGDQPQHF. The DNA of the CDR3 is TGTGCCACACGACAGGGGGATCAGCCCCAGCATTTT.

V is TRBV2 and J is TRBJ2-5, with 9 bases identical to TRBD1. The J call may be mistaken, given a closer DNA end match to TRBJ2-7. The CDR3 has 13 amino acids. Germline V CDR1 and CDR2: SNHLY, FYNNEI. This CDR3 reads CASTGQGSYEQYF. The CDR3, as DNA: TGTGCCAGCACGGGACAGGGTTCTTACGAGCAGTACTTC.

The rearrangement joins TRBV7-2 to TRBJ2-1; no clear D gene. The CDR3 has 16 residues. V lost 5 bases and J 2 bases, leaving 16 bases between the germline ends. The V gene's germline CDR1 is SGHTA and CDR2 FQGNSA. In nucleotides, the CDR3 is TGTGCCAGCAGCCAACTCGTCTTGCTTACCTACAATGAGCAGTTCTTC. Translation gives CASSQLVLLTYNEQFF. Using reference TRBV7-2 and TRBJ2-1 for the parts outside the CDR3, the full variable domain is GAGVSQSPSNKVTEKGKDVELRCDPISGHTALYWYRQSLGQGLEFLIYFQGNSAPDKSGLPSDRFSAERTGGSVSTLTIQRTQQEDSAVYLCASSQLVLLTYNEQFFGPGTRLTVL.

This sequence joins TRBV28 and TRBJ1-2; D is perhaps TRBD1 (5 bases). Germline V gene data show CDR1 as MDHEN and CDR2 as SYDVKM. This CDR3 comprises 13 residues. V was cut by 5 bases and J by 0 bases, with 7 bases left in between. The CDR3 bases are TGTGCCAGCAGTAGACAGACTAACTATGGCTACACCTTC. Residues: CASSRQTNYGYTF.

The genes are TRBV28 and TRBJ1-5, with TRBD1 identical over 8 bases. This CDR3 is built from 13 residues. The germline CDR1 and CDR2 sequences are MDHEN and SYDVKM. Trimming took 6 bases from V and 7 from J; bases not matched to a gene: 5. CDR3: CASRPDRAQPQHF. CDR3 bases: TGTGCCAGCAGGCCGGACAGGGCCCAGCCCCAGCATTTT.

As concerns this clone: The junction departs from germline at one end; a sequencing error may be responsible. J is TRBJ2-7 and V is TRBV7-8; 11 bases are shared with TRBD1. The CDR3 length is 17 residues. Germline loops: CDR1 SGHVS, CDR2 FQNEAQ. This CDR3 reads CASSLGTGGFSSYEQYF. CDR3 DNA sequence: TGTGCCAGCAGCTTGGGGACAGGGGGTTTTAGTTCCTATGAGCAGTACTTC.

V and J are TRBV19 and TRBJ1-5, with no clear D. Germline V gene lookup returns CDR1 LNHDA and CDR2 SQIVND (reference sequence). V lost 2 bases to trimming and J lost 3 bases, with 8 bases between them. The CDR3 totals 14 residues. CDR3 region: CASSIRGDNQPQHF. DNA for the CDR3: TGTGCCAGTAGTATACGGGGAGACAATCAGCCCCAGCATTTT.

The table lists this clone with a few counts. The chain links TRBV27 to TRBJ1-1; 12 bases map to TRBD1. CDR3 length equals 14 residues. V gave up 6 bases and J gave up 11 bases; unmatched junction bases: 10. The V gene's germline CDR1 is MNHEY and CDR2 SMNVEV (reference sequence). CDR3 in DNA: TGTGCCAGCAGCCTCCGGGACAGGGGGCTTAGGGCTTTCTTT. Its protein is CASSLRDRGLRAFF.

V usage is TRBV30 and J usage is TRBJ1-1; TRBD1 might be the D (5 bases). Germline CDR1 is GTSNPN and CDR2 is SVGIG (reference sequence). This CDR3 has 13 amino acids. The V end was cut by 4 bases, the J end by 1 base, with 10 bases between. The CDR3 sequence is CAWTLDRNTEAFF. The CDR3 DNA sequence: TGTGCCTGGACTTTAGACAGGAACACTGAAGCTTTCTTT.